This T cell receptor (beta chain) was captured by sequencing in a study of T-cell memory formation after mild COVID-19. The V gene's germline CDR1 is SGHRS and CDR2 YFSETQ. Trimming cost V 0 bases and J 5 bases; bases outside gene matches: 2. This CDR3 is 14 amino acids long. Regarding the study as a whole: Contracting clones from day 15 to 85 showed balanced CD4/CD8; later expanders favored CD4+.

This clonotype showed up just a few times. No antigen is known for it. Via MiXCR, TCRdb re-called the 5' RACE reads, giving one row per CDR3 protein. This table holds about 430,000 distinct CDR3 sequences, 20% to 25% found once. The sequencing input was PBMCs or a T cell subset sorted from them (not recorded which). This TCR was recovered from an adult woman who had mild COVID-19 (a few samples of this study predate the infection). Cell type and time point are not known. The chain combines TRBV5-1 with TRBJ1-1, with 9 bases that match TRBD1. The CDR3 region is CASSLGTGETEAFF. DNA for the CDR3: TGCGCCAGCAGCTTGGGGACAGGGGAGACTGAAGCTTTCTTT.